Listed below are T cell receptor beta chains from one sample, sequenced in a study of identical twins. TCRdb re-derived calls from the 5' RACE reads in MiXCR, one entry per CDR3 protein. The sample contains 400,000 to 550,000 distinct CDR3 sequences, roughly a fifth of which appear only once. This sample was also put to use in a study of T cells expressing NK-cell markers.

The sample was CD4+ T cells sorted from blood. The origin of the receptors is a woman aged 18 to 35 in good health. Both conserved end residues are part of each CDR3. Expanded clones are given a class, and other clones once, few, many or no size at all.

TRBJ2-7	few	TRBV20-1	CSARRDRGRDEQYF
TRBJ1-1	NA	TRBV6-5	CASSYREVSEAFF
TRBJ1-1	NA	TRBV6-5	CASSWGGRQNTEAFF
TRBJ2-1	NA	TRBV7-3	CASSLSTNNEQFF
TRBJ2-2	few	TRBV12-3/TRBV12-4	CASSSRDRGPTGELFF
TRBJ2-5	few	TRBV12-3/TRBV12-4	CASSWGRQETQYF
TRBJ1-1	NA	TRBV20-1	CSAKPGGSTEAFF
TRBJ1-5	many	TRBV15	CATSRVTGSNQPQHF
TRBJ1-1	few	TRBV7-9	CASSLEHLVNTEAFF
TRBJ1-4	once	TRBV6-5	CASSYSPRGREKLFF
TRBJ1-2	NA	TRBV29-1	CSVEDGWDSGYTF
TRBJ2-7	NA	TRBV9	CASSVATPGYEQYF
TRBJ1-2	few	TRBV6-5	CASSSSGLNYGYTF
TRBJ2-7	many	TRBV7-9	CASVDRVYEQYF
TRBJ2-3	NA	TRBV20-1	CSASSTRTRLDTQYF
TRBJ2-5	many	TRBV29-1	CSVEDGGGSDF
TRBJ1-2	few	TRBV12-3/TRBV12-4	CASSLAAGFNTF
TRBJ2-1	many	TRBV9	CASSDRDRGNEQFF
TRBJ2-1	many	TRBV7-9	CASSQWDLPNEQFF
TRBJ2-7	NA	TRBV7-8	CASSLARRGSTYEQYF
TRBJ1-3	NA	TRBV20-1	CSARFVSGNTIYF
TRBJ1-1	few	TRBV6-1	CASSEPRQGSNTEAFF
TRBJ2-7	many	TRBV29-1	CSAGKAIYEQYF
TRBJ2-6	NA	TRBV6-4	CASSPTGTGANVLTF
TRBJ2-5	few	TRBV15	CATSRDRGTGGKETQYF
TRBJ1-4	many	TRBV20-1	CSAGSLDRFAEKLFF
TRBJ1-5	NA	TRBV15	CATSSDYSNQPQHF
TRBJ2-1	few	TRBV11-2	CASSLLASLGDEQFF
TRBJ2-1	few	TRBV6-5	CASSSPTSGAYNEQFF
TRBJ2-5	many	TRBV20-1	CSARYWTTNRETQYF
TRBJ1-1	NA	TRBV7-2	CASSLLGTPRTEAFF
TRBJ1-1	NA	TRBV12-3/TRBV12-4	CASSPERFEAFF
TRBJ2-1	many	TRBV12-3/TRBV12-4	CASRDSGTLNEQFF
TRBJ2-3	few	TRBV9	CASSVALGKRQYF
TRBJ2-6	few	TRBV4-3	CASSQVRPILGANVLTF
TRBJ2-7	few	TRBV7-2	CASSLVDTYEQYF
TRBJ1-1	NA	TRBV12-3/TRBV12-4	CASTASGNTEAFF